The 30 T cell receptor beta chains in this list originate from one sample, sequenced in a study of T cells of healthy individuals. TCRdb processed the 5' RACE reads anew with MiXCR; each CDR3 protein has one entry. The sample holds tens of thousands of distinct CDR3 sequences, about 15% seen once. The receptors stem from a human donor in good health.

By frequency in the sample, this clonotype is medium-sized. V gene TRBV6-2 or TRBV6-3 combines with J gene TRBJ2-3; no firm D call. The V and J ends lost 5 bases and 1 base respectively, with 10 bases between them. From germline, CDR1 is MNHEY and CDR2 SVGEGT. The CDR3 extends over 14 amino acids. CDR3 DNA sequence: TGTGCCAGCAGTGATATAGGTGGCACAGATACGCAGTATTTT. Amino acids: CASSDIGGTDTQYF.

CDR3 protein: CASSPKTLQRGVTDTQYF. CDR3 coding DNA: TGTGCCAGCAGCCCAAAGACCCTTCAGCGGGGGGTCACAGATACGCAGTATTTT. The V gene is TRBV11-3, the J gene TRBJ2-3; 9 nucleotides align to TRBD2. J gave up 2 bases and V 5 bases, and 14 bases lay outside the gene matches. Germline CDR1 SGHNT, CDR2 YENEEA. This CDR3 comprises 18 residues.

This sequence joins TRBV9 and TRBJ2-2; TRBD2 aligns across 11 bases. The CDR3 has 14 residues. Germline V gene sequence: CDR1 SGDLS, CDR2 YYNGEE. V shed 3 bases and J 6 bases; nucleotides not matched to a gene: 1. CDR3 nucleotide sequence: TGTGCCAGCAGCGGTAGCGGGAGGGCCGGGGAGCTGTTTTTT. The encoded protein is CASSGSGRAGELFF.

This clonotype was found many times. This sequence joins TRBV23-1 and TRBJ1-5, with TRBD1 matching 8 bases. TRBV23-1 belongs to the ORF category, with a function that is uncertain. V lost 2 bases, J lost 5 bases, and 5 bases stayed unmatched. The CDR3 is 15 amino acids. In nucleotides, the CDR3 is TGCGCCAGCAGTCAACCGGACAGGGAGGATCAGCCCCAGCATTTT. This gives the protein CASSQPDREDQPQHF.

This clonotype was counted ten times or more. The genes are TRBV4-1 and TRBJ2-3, with 10 bases aligning to TRBD2. V trimming: 0 bases; J trimming: 0 bases; junction bases outside the gene matches: 3. Germline V lookup: CDR1 MGHRA, CDR2 YSYEKL. The CDR3 runs to 17 residues. CDR3 bases: TGCGCCAGCAGCCAAGATCCAGCGGGGGGGAGCACAGATACGCAGTATTTT. Translating gives CASSQDPAGGSTDTQYF.

There are many counts of this clonotype. The gene calls are TRBV20-1 and TRBJ2-3; 10 bases line up with TRBD2. Germline assignment: CDR1 DFQATT and CDR2 SNEGSKA (reference sequence). J was trimmed by 6 bases and V by 5 bases; bases with no gene match: 8. The CDR3 runs 14 residues. The CDR3 sequence: CSAPPGLASDTQYF. The CDR3 region has the DNA TGCAGTGCTCCACCGGGACTAGCGTCTGATACGCAGTATTTT.

DNA for the CDR3: TGTGCCAGCAGTCCACAGGGTCTAAACACCGGGGAGCTGTTTTTT. It specifies CASSPQGLNTGELFF. The chain carries TRBV2 and TRBJ2-2; possibly TRBD1 for D (6 bases). In germline, CDR1 is SNHLY, CDR2 FYNNEI. The CDR3 runs 15 residues. V lost 5 bases to trimming and J lost 2 bases, with 12 bases between them.

This clonotype was picked up many times. This chain uses TRBV13 with TRBJ1-6; D not certain. The ends were cut back, 5 bases at V and 9 bases at J, with 14 bases in the middle. This CDR3 contains 14 residues. CDR1 and CDR2 (germline): PRHDT, FYEKMQ (reference sequence). In nucleotides, the CDR3 is TGTGCCAGCAGCCACCGGCAGGTCAGTTCACCCCTCCACTTT. It yields the protein CASSHRQVSSPLHF.

There are many counts of this clonotype. The chain carries TRBV6-2 or TRBV6-3 and TRBJ2-4; tentative D call: TRBD2 (7 bases). Germline CDR1 is MNHEY and CDR2 is SVGEGT. The germline V and J ends were trimmed by 6 bases and 1 base, with 16 bases remaining between them. The CDR3 loop spans 16 amino acids. The CDR3 sequence: CASREGGVGAKNIQYF. CDR3 DNA sequence: TGTGCCAGCAGAGAGGGGGGGGTAGGGGCCAAAAACATTCAGTACTTC.

J is TRBJ2-6 and V is TRBV20-1; D is unclear. The length of the CDR3 is 13 residues. Germline values: CDR1 DFQATT, CDR2 SNEGSKA (reference sequence). V was cut by 5 bases and J by 4 bases, with 9 bases left in between. The CDR3 loop reads CSAPTPGANVLTF. DNA of the CDR3: TGCAGTGCTCCCACCCCCGGGGCCAACGTCCTGACTTTC.

This clonotype was observed a few times. V usage is TRBV6-9 and J usage is TRBJ2-2, with 9 positions matching TRBD2. CDR1 and CDR2 (germline): MNHGY, SVAAGI. Unmatched junction bases numbered 11, after V lost 9 bases and J lost 3 bases. This CDR3 has 16 residues. The CDR3 DNA reads as TGTGCCAGGGGGAAAGCGGGAGGTCCCGACACCGGGGAGCTGTTTTTT. Amino acids: CARGKAGGPDTGELFF.

The J gene is TRBJ1-5, the V gene TRBV7-2, with a tentative D call TRBD1 (5 bases). In germline, CDR1 is SGHTA, CDR2 FQGNSA. The CDR3 is 14 amino acids. V was shortened by 5 bases and J by 3 bases, with 11 bases between the two germline ends. CDR3 residues: CASSAPGYNQPQHF. Written as DNA, the CDR3 is TGTGCCAGCAGCGCCCCAGGGTACAATCAGCCCCAGCATTTT.

This clonotype was recorded at least ten times. The rearrangement uses TRBV30 and TRBJ2-1, with TRBD2 as a possible D gene (5 bases). This CDR3 is 14 amino acids long. V lost 4 bases and J 5 bases, leaving 15 bases between the germline ends. The germline gives CDR1 GTSNPN, CDR2 SVGIG (reference sequence). The chain's CDR3 is CAWNPPGWHNEQFF. The CDR3 DNA is TGTGCCTGGAACCCCCCGGGGTGGCACAATGAGCAGTTCTTC.

This clonotype was recorded many times. The gene calls are TRBV10-3 and TRBJ2-1; TRBD1 might be the D (6 bases). This CDR3 is built from 16 residues. The germline gives CDR1 ENHRY, CDR2 SYGVKD. The V end lost 3 bases, the J end lost 2 bases, and 14 bases lay between the germline ends. This CDR3 reads CAISEGMAGAYNEQFF. The DNA of the CDR3 is TGTGCCATCAGTGAAGGAATGGCAGGGGCCTACAATGAGCAGTTCTTC.

At least ten counts were recorded for this clonotype. Here the CDR3 DNA reads TGTGCCAGCAACCTGGGATCTTCCTACAATGAGCAGTTCTTC. Translation: CASNLGSSYNEQFF. The chain recombines TRBV7-2 with TRBJ2-1; D gene ambiguous. CDR1 and CDR2 from the germline V gene are SGHTA and FQGNSA. The CDR3 spans 14 residues. With 7 bases removed from V and 1 base from J, the gap between germline ends came to 11 bases. Based on the CDR3 plus reference TRBV7-2 and TRBJ2-1, the full variable domain is GAGVSQSPSNKVTEKGKDVELRCDPISGHTALYWYRQSLGQGLEFLIYFQGNSAPDKSGLPSDRFSAERTGGSVSTLTIQRTQQEDSAVYLCASNLGSSYNEQFFGPGTRLTVL.

A note on this clonotype: Lacking the conserved final phenylalanine or tryptophan, this CDR3 likely reflects a read error. No DNA is shown, since the ends of the CDR3 on it are uncertain; the CDR3 is the one TCRdb lists. V is TRBV6-1 and J is TRBJ1-2. The CDR3 is 11 amino acids in total, end residues counted. Germline V gene sequence: CDR1 MNHNS, CDR2 SASEGT. CDR3 sequence reads: CASRGDGPPLA.

The chain employs TRBV10-3 and TRBJ1-1, with a tentative D call TRBD1 (5 bases). Germline-derived CDR1 and CDR2 are ENHRY and SYGVKD. The CDR3 is 13 amino acids. V lost 4 bases and J 3 bases, leaving 9 bases between the germline ends. The CDR3 DNA reads as TGTGCCATCAGTGCGGGGCGCGACACTGAAGCTTTCTTT. Amino acid sequence: CAISAGRDTEAFF.

This clonotype was detected ten times or more. The CDR3: CATANLGLREASPLHF. Written as DNA, the CDR3 is TGTGCCACCGCAAACTTGGGACTTCGAGAGGCTTCACCCCTCCACTTT. The rearrangement uses TRBV24-1 and TRBJ1-6; tentatively, D is TRBD1 (5 bases). Germline V gene lookup returns CDR1 KGHDR and CDR2 SFDVKD. V lost 9 bases and J 9 bases, leaving 23 bases between the germline ends. The CDR3 consists of 16 residues.

Ten or more counts support this clonotype. The chain joins TRBV19 to TRBJ1-5, with D hard to call. Germline V CDR1 and CDR2: LNHDA, SQIVND (reference sequence). The V end was cut by 0 bases, the J end by 3 bases, with 6 bases between. The CDR3 has 14 residues. In nucleotides, the CDR3 is TGTGCCAGTAGTATAGAACGGATCAATCAGCCCCAGCATTTT. Translating it yields CASSIERINQPQHF.

This chain links TRBV7-3 with TRBJ2-2; 8 bases are a match to TRBD2. The trim removed 5 bases at V and 6 bases at J, leaving 5 bases unmatched. This CDR3 region has 14 residues. CDR1 SGHTA and CDR2 FQGTGA come from the germline V gene. The CDR3 nucleotides read TGTGCCAGCAGCCGAGCGGGGGACGCCGGGGAGCTGTTTTTT. It specifies CASSRAGDAGELFF.

The chain uses TRBV5-1 and TRBJ2-7; TRBD2 is a possible D gene (6 bases). The CDR3 is 17 amino acids. V was shortened by 6 bases and J by 2 bases, with 24 bases between the two germline ends. Per germline, CDR1 SGHRS and CDR2 YFSETQ. DNA for the CDR3: TGCGCCAGCAATGATTCCCCGCAGCGGGTCCGAACCTACGAGCAGTACTTC. It is translated as CASNDSPQRVRTYEQYF.

This clonotype has a count of ten or more. This chain links TRBV3-1 with TRBJ1-2, with 8 bases fitting TRBD1. CDR3 length: 14 residues. Losses at the gene ends were 3 bases for V and 4 bases for J; bases not matched to a gene: 4. The germline V gene has CDR1 LGHDT and CDR2 YNNKEL (reference sequence). In DNA form, the CDR3 reads TGTGCCAGCAGCCACTGGGACAGGTTCTATGGCTACACCTTC. Its protein product is CASSHWDRFYGYTF.

This clonotype appeared a few times. The chain joins TRBV2 to TRBJ2-2; TRBD2 matches 12 bases. Per germline, CDR1 SNHLY and CDR2 FYNNEI. The trim removed 5 bases at V and 4 bases at J, leaving 2 bases unmatched. CDR3 length equals 15 residues. The CDR3 loop reads CASSSLAGGTGELFF. CDR3 in DNA: TGTGCCAGCAGTTCACTAGCGGGAGGCACCGGGGAGCTGTTTTTT.

This chain joins TRBV7-2 and TRBJ1-5; D gene unclear. The CDR3 sequence is 15 residues long. Germline V gene sequence: CDR1 SGHTA, CDR2 FQGNSA. Deletions cut 2 bases from V and 1 base from J, with 9 bases between. This chain's CDR3 is CASSLMVSSNQPQHF. CDR3 sequence (DNA): TGTGCCAGCAGCTTAATGGTATCAAGCAATCAGCCCCAGCATTTT.

J is TRBJ2-7 and V is TRBV5-1, with D hard to call. Per the germline V gene, CDR1 is SGHRS and CDR2 is YFSETQ. The CDR3 has 14 amino acids. Trimming stripped 0 bases from V and 3 bases from J, with 10 bases between. This CDR3 reads CASSLGQLFYEQYF. The CDR3, as DNA: TGCGCCAGCAGCTTGGGGCAGTTATTCTACGAGCAGTACTTC.

The chain links TRBV3-1 to TRBJ2-5; D is unclear. Germline CDR1 reads LGHDT; CDR2 reads YNNKEL (reference sequence). V lost 4 bases, J lost 5 bases, and 8 bases lay in between. This CDR3 comprises 12 residues. This CDR3 reads CASSPTVETQYF. The CDR3 DNA sequence: TGTGCCAGCAGCCCGACGGTGGAGACCCAGTACTTC.

The chain has TRBV20-1 and TRBJ2-7; D uncertain. The V and J ends lost 7 bases and 0 bases respectively, with 13 bases between them. CDR3 length: 13 amino acids. Germline-derived CDR1 and CDR2 are DFQATT and SNEGSKA (reference sequence). CDR3 sequence: CSVPTDHSYEQYF. In DNA form, the CDR3 reads TGCAGTGTCCCCACAGATCACTCCTACGAGCAGTACTTC.

V gene TRBV7-2 combines with J gene TRBJ2-5, with D perhaps TRBD2 (5 bases). The CDR3 is made up of 11 amino acids. V dropped 4 bases and J dropped 7 bases, with 7 bases sitting between them. The germline V gene encodes CDR1 SGHTA and CDR2 FQGNSA. This chain's CDR3 is CASSSAGTQYF. In DNA, the CDR3 is TGTGCCAGCAGCTCCGCGGGGACCCAGTACTTC. The full variable domain, completed using reference TRBV7-2 and TRBJ2-5, is GAGVSQSPSNKVTEKGKDVELRCDPISGHTALYWYRQSLGQGLEFLIYFQGNSAPDKSGLPSDRFSAERTGGSVSTLTIQRTQQEDSAVYLCASSSAGTQYFGPGTRLLVL.

This clonotype came up a few times. The chain joins TRBV7-2 to TRBJ2-7; D not certain. Germline values: CDR1 SGHTA, CDR2 FQGNSA. The CDR3 covers 12 residues. V lost 3 bases and J lost 4, with 7 bases in between. The DNA for the CDR3 is TGTGCCAGCAGCTTGGGGTTTTACGAGCAGTACTTC. Translation gives CASSLGFYEQYF.

The table lists this clonotype with many counts. The V call is TRBV29-1, the J call TRBJ2-1, with D maybe TRBD1 (6 bases). CDR1 and CDR2 from the germline V gene are SQVTM and ANQGSEA. Trimming removed 7 bases at V and 4 bases at J, with 11 bases between. The CDR3 has 12 residues. The CDR3: CSAGQSYNEQFF. DNA of the CDR3: TGCAGCGCCGGACAGTCTTACAATGAGCAGTTCTTC.